This T cell receptor beta chain was recorded in a study of T cell repertoires in cytomegalovirus infection. For the study at large: Both recently identified HLA-C-restricted and well-studied HLA-B-restricted CMV epitopes were used in the study. Public TCR beta signature analysis indicated the presence of both CMV infection and matching HLA type. Study-level points and caveats: There were carriers of CMV plus the relevant HLA, and cumulative public TCR beta family frequency identified them. The study found HLA-C-restricted CMV-specific TCR beta clonotypes dominating the ex vivo response.

There are 13 residues in the CDR3. Per germline, CDR1 DFQATT and CDR2 SNEGSKA (reference sequence). About this clonotype itself: Antigen unknown. At one end, the junction sequence differs from germline, possibly due to a read error.

A single record per CDR3 protein comes from TCRdb applying MiXCR to the reads. Of about 740,000 distinct CDR3 sequences detected, approximately 33% appear once; the ten largest clones hold roughly 18%. The chain joins TRBV20-1 to TRBJ2-5; TRBD2 is a possible D gene (5 bases). This sample comprised cultured PBMCs, obtained from culture after CMV antigen stimulation. The receptor's source is a human donor in good health (CMV status not recorded). Some clones in this sample may be carry-over from other donors' samples. The CDR3 loop reads CSATSPPKETQYF. As DNA, the CDR3 is TGCAGCGCTACTAGTCCACCCAAAGAGACCCAGTACTTC.